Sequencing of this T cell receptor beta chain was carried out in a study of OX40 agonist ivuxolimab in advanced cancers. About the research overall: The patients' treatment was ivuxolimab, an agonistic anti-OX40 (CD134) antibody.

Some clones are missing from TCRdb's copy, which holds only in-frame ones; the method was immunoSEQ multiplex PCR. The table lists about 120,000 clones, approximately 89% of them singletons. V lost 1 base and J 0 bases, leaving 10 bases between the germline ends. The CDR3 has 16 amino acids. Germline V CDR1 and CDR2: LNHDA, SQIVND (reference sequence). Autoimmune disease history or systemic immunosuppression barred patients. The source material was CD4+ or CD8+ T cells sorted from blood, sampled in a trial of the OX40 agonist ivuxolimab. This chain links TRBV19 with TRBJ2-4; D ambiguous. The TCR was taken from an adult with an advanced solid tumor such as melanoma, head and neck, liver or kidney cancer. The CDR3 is CASSIGQLLAKNIQYF. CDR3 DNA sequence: TGTGCCAGTAGTATAGGCCAATTATTAGCCAAAAACATTCAGTACTTC.